This TCR beta chain is drawn from a study of shared clonotypes between healthy human individuals. The germline CDR1 and CDR2 sequences are SEHNR and FQNEAQ (reference sequence). V dropped 4 bases and J dropped 1; count of bases not matched to a gene: 4. The CDR3 contains 15 residues. The table came from immunoSEQ multiplex PCR; TCRdb's copy has only in-frame clones and leaves some out. The sample holds roughly 700,000 clones, around 67% seen once. The sequenced sample was memory CD4+ T cells sorted from blood. Subset of the sample: CD45RA-negative fraction. The genes are TRBV7-9 and TRBJ2-3; 8 bases are a match to TRBD1. The source is a woman in her twenties or thirties in good health. DNA of the CDR3: TGTGCCAGCAGCTATACGGGACAGGGCACAGATACGCAGTATTTT. Amino acid sequence: CASSYTGQGTDTQYF.